This is a list of T cell receptor beta chains from one sample in a study of blood T cell repertoires in COVID-19. The table came from immunoSEQ multiplex PCR; TCRdb's copy has only in-frame clones and leaves some out. The sample lists under 250,000 clones; around 79% were seen once. The sample taken for sequencing was peripheral blood. The receptors shown here come from a woman aged 40-49 years with COVID-19, enrolled during active disease. Both conserved end residues are part of each CDR3. The D gene is left open where the match is weak. Some rows mark clone size as missing; the rest say once, few, many or name a class of expanded clone.

-	TRBV3-1/TRBV3-2	-	TRBJ2-4	TGTGCCAGCAGCGACCTAGCCGGAGGGTACATTCAGTACTTC	CASSDLAGGYIQYF
-	TRBV7-2	TRBD1	TRBJ1-2	TGTGCCAGCAGCCCAACAGGGGGCTATGGCTACACCTTC	CASSPTGGYGYTF
-	TRBV4-2	-	TRBJ2-3	TGTGCCAGCAGCCAAGTTTACAGGGCGAGCACAGATACGCAGTATTTT	CASSQVYRASTDTQYF
-	TRBV25-1	-	TRBJ2-7	TGTGCCAGCAGTCCCCCAAGTAGTGGGGGCAGATTCTCTTGGCAGTACTTC	CASSPPSSGGRFSWQYF
many	TRBV7-2	TRBD2	TRBJ2-1	TGTGCCAGCAGCACCCGCGGGAGCGGGACCAGGAATGAGCAGTTCTTC	CASSTRGSGTRNEQFF
-	TRBV10-3	-	TRBJ2-5	TGTGCCATCGGCCAGGGCCAAGAGACCCAGTACTTC	CAIGQGQETQYF
-	TRBV2	-	TRBJ2-5	TGTGCCAGCAGTGGTTGGGGGAGGGAGACCCAGTACTTC	CASSGWGRETQYF
-	TRBV4-1	TRBD2	TRBJ2-5	TGCGCCAGCAGCCAAGATCCGGGGGGAGAGACCCAGTACTTC	CASSQDPGGETQYF
-	TRBV27	TRBD1	TRBJ1-2	TGTGCCAGCAGCCGCGGGACAGGGTTGGCCTATGGCTACACCTTC	CASSRGTGLAYGYTF
-	TRBV9	TRBD2	TRBJ2-3	TGTGCCAGCAGCGCCAGACTAGCGGGAGGGCCGGATACGCAGTATTTT	CASSARLAGGPDTQYF
once	TRBV27	-	TRBJ2-1	TGTGCCAGCAGTTTCCCCGGCAGGGTGGTGAATGAGCAGTTCTTC	CASSFPGRVVNEQFF
-	TRBV19	-	TRBJ1-2	TGTGCCAGTAGTATTAGGTCGCGGGGCTACACCTTC	CASSIRSRGYTF
-	TRBV6-5	-	TRBJ1-2	TGTGCCAGCAGTTACTCGAAGGACAGTGGGGCTGGCTACACCTTC	CASSYSKDSGAGYTF
few	TRBV12-3/TRBV12-4	TRBD1	TRBJ1-4	TGTGCCAGCAGATCACAGGGGGAGAAACTGTTTTTT	CASRSQGEKLFF
once	TRBV2	TRBD1	TRBJ1-2	TGTGCCAGCAGGCAAGGGACAGGGGCACATTCCTATGGCTACACCTTC	CASRQGTGAHSYGYTF
-	TRBV29-1	TRBD1	TRBJ1-6	TGCAGCGCCACGACAGGGGACGGTTCACCCCTCCACTTT	CSATTGDGSPLHF
-	TRBV10-3	-	TRBJ2-1	TGTGCCATCAGTGAGCCTGGACAACCCGAGCAGTTCTTC	CAISEPGQPEQFF
-	TRBV19	TRBD1	TRBJ2-7	TGTGCCAGTACTAAAGACAGGGGCCTCTCCTACGAGCAGTACTTC	CASTKDRGLSYEQYF
-	TRBV18	TRBD2	TRBJ2-1	TGTGCCAGCTCACCAGTGTGGACTAGTTCATCCAATGAGCAGTTCTTC	CASSPVWTSSSNEQFF
-	TRBV4-2	-	TRBJ1-3	TGTGCCAGCAGCCAAGGAGTAACTACAGGGACTGGAAACACCATATATTTT	CASSQGVTTGTGNTIYF
-	TRBV27	TRBD1	TRBJ1-5	TGTGCCAGCAGTCTAGGACAGGGTATTTGGCAGCCCCAGCATTTT	CASSLGQGIWQPQHF
-	TRBV6-6	TRBD1	TRBJ2-1	TGTGCCAGCAGTCGACAGGGATTCGACAATGAGCAGTTCTTC	CASSRQGFDNEQFF
once	TRBV24-1	TRBD1	TRBJ2-2	TGTGCCACCAGCCAAACAGGGGACACCGGGGAGCTGTTTTTT	CATSQTGDTGELFF
-	TRBV10-3	TRBD1	TRBJ2-7	TGTGCCATCAGTGAGTCCGGAAAACAGGGGGCGGGTGAGCAGTACTTC	CAISESGKQGAGEQYF
-	TRBV6-6	TRBD2	TRBJ2-5	TGTGCCAGCAGTTACTCGCGCGGGGGGCTCCAAGAGACCCAGTACTTC	CASSYSRGGLQETQYF
once	TRBV4-1	-	TRBJ1-3	TGCGCCAGCAGCCAAGGAACGGGGGTCTGGGTTGACACCATATATTTT	CASSQGTGVWVDTIYF
-	TRBV3-1/TRBV3-2	-	TRBJ1-1	TGTGCCAGCAGCCAGGGCTACCAAGGACAGTTGAAAGACACTGAAGCTTTCTTT	CASSQGYQGQLKDTEAFF
-	TRBV5-1	-	TRBJ2-3	TGCGCCAGCAGCTTGGACGGCGGGGCAGATACGCAGTATTTT	CASSLDGGADTQYF
once	TRBV7-9	TRBD2	TRBJ2-5	TGTGCCAGCAGCTTAGGCGGGACTACATCTGGGGAGACCCAGTACTTC	CASSLGGTTSGETQYF
-	TRBV6-4	-	TRBJ1-1	TGTGCCAGCAGTGACGAGGAGTCCTCCCACGCGGACACTGAAGCTTTCTTT	CASSDEESSHADTEAFF
-	TRBV6-2/TRBV6-3	TRBD1	TRBJ2-7	TGTGCCAGCAGTTGGGACAGGCTCGGGTCTTGGTCCTCCTACGAGCAGTACTTC	CASSWDRLGSWSSYEQYF
-	TRBV19	-	TRBJ2-2	TGTGCCAGTAGTATAGTCGGGAGCGGGGAGCTGTTTTTT	CASSIVGSGELFF
-	TRBV6-5	TRBD1	TRBJ1-2	TGTGCCAGCAGTTACACGGGACAGAGTAACTATGGCTACACCTTC	CASSYTGQSNYGYTF
-	TRBV27	-	TRBJ1-2	TGTGCCAGCAGTTTATCGGCAGGGCTAAGCAATGGCTACACCTTC	CASSLSAGLSNGYTF
once	TRBV2	TRBD1	TRBJ1-5	TGTGCCAGCAGTGGGACAGGGTCAGTTCAGCCCCAGCATTTT	CASSGTGSVQPQHF
-	TRBV19	-	TRBJ2-2	TGTGCCAGTAGTATAGACGGTGACAGGCTCTTTTCATCGAACACCGGGGAGCTGTTTTTT	CASSIDGDRLFSSNTGELFF
-	TRBV29-1	-	TRBJ2-7	TGCAGCGTTGAAGTGGCCGCGGATTCCCCGAACGAGCAGTACTTC	CSVEVAADSPNEQYF
-	TRBV19	-	TRBJ1-6	TGTGCCAGTAGTATAGGACGTACAGGGTTTAATTCACCCCTCCACTTT	CASSIGRTGFNSPLHF
once	TRBV19	-	TRBJ2-7	TGTGCCAGTACCACCTCCGCCACGGGAGCCACCTACGAGCAGTACTTC	CASTTSATGATYEQYF
-	TRBV5-1	TRBD2	TRBJ2-3	TGCGCCAGCAACTTATATGCGGGGGGTAGAGGAGATACGCAGTATTTT	CASNLYAGGRGDTQYF
many	TRBV4-3	TRBD2	TRBJ2-2	TGCGCCAGCGGTCGGAGTAGCGGGGGCCTGAACACCGGGGAGCTGTTTTTT	CASGRSSGGLNTGELFF
-	TRBV19	-	TRBJ1-5	TGTGCCAGTAGTACAGGTCCGCAACGGCCCCAGCATTTT	CASSTGPQRPQHF
-	TRBV5-1	TRBD1	TRBJ1-1	TGCGCCAGCAGCTCCAGGGGGCCGGGGAACACTGAAGCTTTCTTT	CASSSRGPGNTEAFF
-	TRBV7-3	-	TRBJ2-7	TGTGCCAGCAGCTTAGTTCCGGGGGCCTACGAGCAGTACTTC	CASSLVPGAYEQYF
-	TRBV4-3	-	TRBJ2-7	TGCGCCAGCAGCCAAGAGATCCGGGGTTGGTACGAGCAGTACTTC	CASSQEIRGWYEQYF
many	TRBV29-1	-	TRBJ2-7	TGCAGCGTTGAGAGGACTGTGGAGCCTTACGAGCAGTACTTC	CSVERTVEPYEQYF
-	TRBV2	-	TRBJ1-6	TGTGCCAGCAGGACGACAGATAATTCACCCCTCCACTTT	CASRTTDNSPLHF
-	TRBV11-2	TRBD1	TRBJ1-4	TGTGCCAGCAGCTTTTCTGGCAGGGGGCTGGTTTTAACTAATGAAAAACTGTTTTTT	CASSFSGRGLVLTNEKLFF
-	TRBV18	-	TRBJ2-5	TGTGCCAGCTCACCACCTTCGGGGGGCCTTCAAGAGACCCAGTACTTC	CASSPPSGGLQETQYF
-	TRBV12-5	-	TRBJ1-2	TGTGCTAGTGGTTTGCACGGGGGAAGCTATGGCTACACCTTC	CASGLHGGSYGYTF